Here is one T cell receptor beta chain with its context. This sample was taken from a study of blood T cell repertoires in COVID-19. Study in general: Two consecutive negative NP/OP PCR tests, clearance, or resolved symptoms defined Cohort 3 recovery. Nucleic acid was either cDNA or gDNA, and it came from T cells, B-cell-depleted T cells, or PBMCs. Spain, Italy and the United States supplied samples that represented acute and convalescent COVID-19.

In the original analysis: The authors estimated nucleated cell counts from reference gene primer amplification. The table came from immunoSEQ multiplex PCR; TCRdb's copy has only in-frame clones and leaves some out. The D gene and trimming were derived from the DNA, and the V and J assignments and clone size from that table. The sample yields 120,000 to 150,000 clones, about 80% seen once. Sequencing was carried out using PBMCs or T cells enriched from blood (not recorded which). This TCR was recovered from a man aged 50 or older in a cohort exposed to, infected with or recovered from COVID-19 (not recorded which).

CDR3 region: CASSAIRGGEQYF. CDR3 nucleotide sequence: TGTGCCAGCAGCGCTATCAGGGGCGGAGAGCAGTACTTC. This chain connects TRBV9 to TRBJ2-7; TRBD1 is a possible D gene (6 bases). Deletions cut 3 bases from V and 7 bases from J, with 14 bases between. Germline V gene sequence: CDR1 SGDLS, CDR2 YYNGEE. CDR3 size: 13 residues.